One sample yielded the 6 T cell receptor beta chains listed below, sequenced in a study of blood T cell repertoires in COVID-19. Data came from immunoSEQ multiplex PCR; TCRdb stores just in-frame clones and leaves some out. The sample has 97,000 or so clones; 82% are singletons. The sequenced material came from peripheral blood. The receptor set was obtained from a man older than 75 with acute or convalescent COVID-19.

The rearrangement uses TRBV2 and TRBJ1-1; maybe TRBD1 (5 bases). V shed 3 bases and J shed 11 bases, with 13 bases lying between them. Germline V gives CDR1 SNHLY, CDR2 FYNNEI. CDR3 size: 12 residues. This CDR3 reads CASSDRGTWAFF. In DNA, the CDR3 is TGTGCCAGCAGTGATCGGGGGACTTGGGCTTTCTTT.

This clone was counted only a few times. The V gene is TRBV11-2, the J gene TRBJ1-6; D unclear. The CDR3 runs 13 residues. CDR1 SGHAT and CDR2 FQNNGV come from the germline V gene. With 5 bases removed from V and 9 bases from J, the gap between germline ends came to 11 bases. The CDR3 spells CASSPRQSSPLHF. The CDR3 coding sequence is TGTGCCAGCAGCCCCAGACAAAGTTCACCCCTCCACTTT.

V gene TRBV5-5 combines with J gene TRBJ2-4; perhaps TRBD1 as D (5 bases). CDR1 is SGHKS and CDR2 is YYEKEE in the germline V gene (reference sequence). The CDR3 is 18 amino acids. Deletions cut 2 bases from V and 3 bases from J, with 21 bases between. CDR3 in amino acids: CASSLAAAGSGDKNIQYF. In DNA form, the CDR3 reads TGTGCCAGCAGCTTAGCCGCGGCAGGGTCTGGAGACAAAAACATTCAGTACTTC.

J is TRBJ2-7 and V is TRBV18; 8 nucleotides align to TRBD1. CDR3 length: 15 residues. CDR1 and CDR2 from the germline V gene are KGHSH and LQKENI. V lost 6 bases to trimming and J lost 4 bases; unmatched junction nucleotides: 11. CDR3 protein: CASSANRGKLYEQYF. In DNA, the CDR3 is TGTGCCAGCTCGGCAAACAGGGGGAAACTTTACGAGCAGTACTTC.

The V and J genes are TRBV28 and TRBJ1-5, with 9 bases that match TRBD1. CDR3 length: 13 amino acids. J was trimmed by 5 bases and V by 5 bases; bases with no gene match: 1. Germline V gene sequence: CDR1 MDHEN, CDR2 SYDVKM. The CDR3 loop is CASSDRGDQPQHF. For the CDR3, the DNA is TGTGCCAGCAGTGACAGGGGGGATCAGCCCCAGCATTTT.

The chain combines TRBV5-3 with TRBJ1-1; 9 nucleotides align to TRBD1. TRBV5-3 is sorted into the ORF group, with uncertain function. This CDR3 has 15 residues. V was clipped by 3 bases and J by 7 bases; unmatched bases: 10. The CDR3 bases are TGTGCCAGAAGCTCCGGGGACAGGGCTCGGGGTGAAGCTTTCTTT. Amino acid sequence: CARSSGDRARGEAFF.